The T cell receptor beta chain under discussion was sequenced for a study of T cell responses to AZD1222 COVID-19 vaccine. This CDR3 is built from 16 residues. Findings of the study overall: Spike-specific TCRs gained breadth and depth after people received two AZD1222 doses. Dominant CD4 TCR responses targeted spike regions 160-218 and 743-854.

Some clones are missing from TCRdb's copy, which holds only in-frame ones; the method was immunoSEQ multiplex PCR. The sample holds tens of thousands of clones, about nine tenths seen once. In regard to this clone: The antigen is undetermined.

The sequencing used peripheral blood, collected 28 days after the second AZD1222 dose. The clonotype originates from an adult who received the AZD1222 COVID-19 vaccine. V is TRBV21-1 and J is TRBJ2-5; the table gives TRBD1 as D, unverified against the DNA. TRBV21-1 has pseudogene status. The CDR3 region has the DNA TGTGCCAGCAGCAACGGGGCGACAGGGGCCAAAGAGACCCAGTACTTC. This encodes CASSNGATGAKETQYF.